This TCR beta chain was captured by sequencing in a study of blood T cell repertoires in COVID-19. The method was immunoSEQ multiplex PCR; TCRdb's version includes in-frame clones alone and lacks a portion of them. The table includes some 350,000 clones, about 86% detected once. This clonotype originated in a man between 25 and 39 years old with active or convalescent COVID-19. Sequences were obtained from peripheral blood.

As DNA, the CDR3 is TGTGCCAGTAGTTCCGGGACTAGCGAACAAACAACCGGGGAGCTGTTTTTT. Translation: CASSSGTSEQTTGELFF. The V gene is TRBV19, the J gene TRBJ2-2; 10 nucleotides line up with TRBD2. This CDR3 region has 17 residues. CDR1 is LNHDA, CDR2 SQIVND, per germline (reference sequence). Trimming at V came to 5 bases and at J to 5 bases, leaving 11 bases not matched to a gene.